These 17 T cell receptor beta chains originate from one sample sequenced in a study of T cells in Graves' hyperthyroidism and ophthalmopathy. Amplification of TCR beta CDR3 regions used RNA as the template. The study used the HTBI primer set for a first-round RT-PCR of the TCR CDR3. One entry per CDR3 protein results from TCRdb running MiXCR on the multiplex PCR reads. The data hold some 560,000 distinct CDR3 sequences, with 12% to 15% observed a single time. What was sequenced was blood. The receptors originated from a woman aged 40 to 55 with Graves' hyperthyroidism.

This clonotype showed up many times. The V call is TRBV27, the J call TRBJ2-5; 10 nucleotides match TRBD2. Germline V gene lookup returns CDR1 MNHEY and CDR2 SMNVEV (reference sequence). V lost 7 bases and J lost 5; bases outside the gene matches: 1. This CDR3 comprises 12 residues. CDR3 in amino acids: CASKAGGETQYF. CDR3 nucleotide sequence: TGTGCCAGCAAAGCGGGGGGGGAGACCCAGTACTTC.

This clonotype was counted between two and nine times. The chain carries TRBV4-1 and TRBJ1-1, with D unclear. CDR3 length: 14 amino acids. Germline values: CDR1 MGHRA, CDR2 YSYEKL. The V end was cut by 2 bases, the J end by 0 bases, with 7 bases between. For the CDR3, the DNA is TGCGCCAGCAGCCAACGGGTCATGAACACTGAAGCTTTCTTT. It encodes CASSQRVMNTEAFF.

This clonotype was seen repeatedly, ten times or more. The rearrangement uses TRBV28 and TRBJ2-7, with D tentatively TRBD1 or TRBD2 (5 bases each). Germline V gene lookup returns CDR1 MDHEN and CDR2 SYDVKM. Trimming cost V 8 bases and J 0 bases, with 17 bases left between them. This CDR3 spans 15 amino acids. The CDR3, as DNA: TGTGCCAGCCTATCAGGGACGGCTAGCTCCTACGAGCAGTACTTC. Translating gives CASLSGTASSYEQYF.

There are many counts of this clonotype. The V gene is TRBV28, the J gene TRBJ2-7; TRBD2 aligns across 11 bases. After removal of 5 bases from V and 4 bases from J, the junction contained 10 bases not matched to a gene. The length of the CDR3 is 16 residues. Germline CDR1 and CDR2: MDHEN and SYDVKM. The CDR3 DNA follows: TGTGCCAGCAGTATCGAACCCGGGACTAGCGGTTACGAGCAGTACTTC. Protein product: CASSIEPGTSGYEQYF.

This clonotype was counted many times. The chain has TRBV5-1 and TRBJ1-1; weak D call: TRBD1 (5 bases). V gave up 1 base and J gave up 5 bases, with 12 bases separating them. Germline loops: CDR1 SGHRS, CDR2 YFSETQ. The CDR3 extends over 14 amino acids. The CDR3, as DNA: TGCGCCAGCAGCTTGACAGGAGAAAGAACTGAAGCTTTCTTT. This translates into CASSLTGERTEAFF.

The V gene is TRBV10-3, the J gene TRBJ2-3; D is uncertain. The length of the CDR3 is 13 residues. Per the germline V gene, CDR1 is ENHRY and CDR2 is SYGVKD. The V end lost 3 bases, the J end lost 4 bases, and 8 bases lay between the germline ends. As DNA, the CDR3 is TGTGCCATCAGTGAAGGAGTCCCAGATACGCAGTATTTT. As protein: CAISEGVPDTQYF.

This clonotype was detected a few times. The chain uses TRBV12-3 or TRBV12-4 and TRBJ1-3; D unresolved. V was cut by 2 bases and J by 2 bases, with 13 bases left in between. This CDR3 has 16 residues. CDR3 bases: TGTGCCAGCAGTTTAACGGTTGCGACAACTGGAAACACCATATATTTT. Its translation is CASSLTVATTGNTIYF.

This clonotype was counted at least ten times. The V and J genes are TRBV2 and TRBJ2-1, with TRBD2 identical over 9 bases. Germline CDR1 reads SNHLY; CDR2 reads FYNNEI. J gave up 6 bases and V 5 bases, and 11 bases lay outside the gene matches. The CDR3 contains 16 residues. The CDR3 spells CASSLQAGSGSNEQFF. As DNA, the CDR3 is TGTGCCAGCAGTCTGCAGGCCGGTAGCGGGAGCAATGAGCAGTTCTTC.

A few counts support this clonotype. V and J are TRBV19 and TRBJ1-2, with TRBD1 matching over 9 bases. CDR1 LNHDA and CDR2 SQIVND come from the germline V gene (reference sequence). The CDR3 extends over 15 amino acids. V was clipped by 9 bases and J by 6 bases; unmatched bases: 14. In DNA, the CDR3 is TGTGCCAGCCAACAGGGGGCAAGTAATTTAGATGGCTACACCTTC. This translates into CASQQGASNLDGYTF.

In the case of this clonotype: Being one base from a much bigger clone, this may be a read error. The DNA for the CDR3 is TGTGCCAGCAGTGAGGCCATGGACACAGATACGCAGTATTTT. It yields the protein CASSEAMDTDTQYF. The chain has TRBV12-3 or TRBV12-4 and TRBJ2-3; D uncertain. The CDR3 runs to 14 residues. Between the trimmed V and J ends, which lost 5 bases and 2 bases, there was a span of 11 bases.

This clonotype showed up many times. The rearrangement links TRBV28 to TRBJ1-1; D remains ambiguous. Per the germline V gene, CDR1 is MDHEN and CDR2 is SYDVKM. The CDR3 covers 13 residues. V was cut by 6 bases and J by 2 bases, with 10 bases left in between. The CDR3 nucleotides are TGTGCCAGCAGAACGAACATTAACACTGAAGCTTTCTTT. Protein sequence: CASRTNINTEAFF.

DNA for the CDR3: TGCAGTGCTCTAGGGGGCTTACTAGCGGGAGGGGTCGGGGAGCTGTTTTTT. It yields the protein CSALGGLLAGGVGELFF. The V gene is TRBV20-1, the J gene TRBJ2-2, with 13 bases lining up with TRBD2. The germline CDR1 and CDR2 sequences are DFQATT and SNEGSKA (reference sequence). After removal of 5 bases from V and 7 bases from J, the junction contained 13 bases not matched to a gene. CDR3 length: 17 residues.

The V call is TRBV6-9, the J call TRBJ2-3; tentatively, D is TRBD1 or TRBD2 (5 bases each). The V gene lost 3 bases and the J gene lost 0 bases, with 10 bases spanning the gap. CDR3 length: 15 residues. The V gene's germline CDR1 is MNHGY and CDR2 SVAAGI. CDR3 loop: CASSYGTVSTDTQYF. DNA for the CDR3: TGTGCCAGCAGTTACGGGACGGTTAGCACAGATACGCAGTATTTT.

This clonotype came up a few times. The V and J genes are TRBV4-1 and TRBJ2-1, with 8 bases fitting TRBD2. Looked up from germline, CDR1 is MGHRA and CDR2 is YSYEKL. The J segment lost 0 bases and the V segment lost 4 bases, leaving 14 bases of the junction unmatched. The CDR3 loop spans 19 amino acids. The CDR3 reads CASSLPRGREAHSYNEQFF. CDR3 bases: TGCGCCAGCAGCCTCCCCCGCGGGCGGGAGGCCCACTCCTACAATGAGCAGTTCTTC.

This clonotype was seen ten or more times. The V call is TRBV5-1, the J call TRBJ1-1, with D uncertain. V lost 0 bases and J 0 bases, leaving 9 bases between the germline ends. The CDR3 totals 15 residues. The germline gives CDR1 SGHRS, CDR2 YFSETQ. CDR3 DNA sequence: TGCGCCAGCAGCTTGGGTGGCACCCTGAACACTGAAGCTTTCTTT. The encoded protein is CASSLGGTLNTEAFF. Full variable domain (remainder filled in from reference TRBV5-1 and TRBJ1-1): KAGVTQTPRYLIKTRGQQVTLSCSPISGHRSVSWYQQTPGQGLQFLFEYFSETQRNKGNFPGRFSGRQFSNSRSEMNVSTLELGDSALYLCASSLGGTLNTEAFFGQGTRLTVV.

This clonotype has at least ten counts. CDR3 region: CASSLDPGVSEQFF. CDR3 nucleotides: TGTGCCAGCAGTTTAGATCCGGGAGTATCCGAGCAGTTCTTC. This chain joins TRBV12-3 or TRBV12-4 and TRBJ2-1; perhaps TRBD2 as D (6 bases). Trimming left V 1 base short and J 10 bases short, with 14 bases between. CDR3 length: 14 amino acids.

This clonotype came up many times. This chain links TRBV20-1 with TRBJ2-1; 13 bases agree with TRBD2. V lost 6 bases, J lost 7 bases, and 9 bases stayed unmatched. The length of the CDR3 is 15 residues. CDR1 is DFQATT and CDR2 is SNEGSKA in the germline V gene (reference sequence). The CDR3: CSAPGGTSGINEQFF. The CDR3 coding sequence is TGCAGTGCCCCAGGGGGGACTAGCGGGATAAATGAGCAGTTCTTC.